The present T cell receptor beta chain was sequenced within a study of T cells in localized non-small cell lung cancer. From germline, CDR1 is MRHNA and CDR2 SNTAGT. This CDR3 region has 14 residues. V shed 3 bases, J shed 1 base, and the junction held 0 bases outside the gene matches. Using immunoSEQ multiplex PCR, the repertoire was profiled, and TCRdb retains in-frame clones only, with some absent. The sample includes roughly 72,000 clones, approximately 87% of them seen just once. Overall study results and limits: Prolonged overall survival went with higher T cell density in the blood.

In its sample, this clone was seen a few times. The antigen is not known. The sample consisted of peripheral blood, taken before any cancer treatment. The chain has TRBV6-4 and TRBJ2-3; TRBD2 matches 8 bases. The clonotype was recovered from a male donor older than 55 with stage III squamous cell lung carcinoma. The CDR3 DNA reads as TGTGCCAGCAGTGAGCGGGGGGGCACAGATACGCAGTATTTT. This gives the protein CASSERGGTDTQYF.